This record covers a single T cell receptor beta chain. This clonotype showed up just a few times. Its binding antigen is unknown. Base-call qualities are not available, and no considerably larger clone is one nucleotide away. The data were obtained in a study of CD8 T cells in ankylosing spondylitis (dated by TCRdb to the late 2010s). In terms of the full investigation: To find TCR variants linked to disease, the study profiled T cell receptor beta repertoires in ankylosing spondylitis patients and healthy donors. The full study cohort comprised around 25 ankylosing spondylitis patients and some 110 healthy donors. Peripheral blood was sampled, and synovial fluid was additionally collected from ankylosing spondylitis patients.

TCRdb lists the instrument as Illumina HiSeq 2500. Quantitative 5'-RACE with molecular barcodes was used to prepare TCR beta libraries. On the study's bioinformatics: A new computational method, built on a probabilistic model of VDJ rearrangement, was used to identify disease-linked TCR variants. TCRdb handled the public reads itself, with Q25 trimming in fastp and clone calling in MiXCR, and kept productive beta chains. Every distinct CDR3 protein forms one entry, paired with its most common genes and DNA. These V and J calls rely on TCRdb rather than the paper's analysis. Counted in this sample were 670,000 or so distinct CDR3 sequences; around 19% of them appeared once. The ten most abundant clones make up 15% to 20% of the sample. Overall study results and their limits: The disease-linked clones were reported as significantly enriched in matched synovial fluid samples from ankylosing spondylitis patients. Some TCR beta motif variants had previously been reported in synovial fluid and blood of reactive arthritis patients, which suggested common disease-initiation mechanisms. Blood from ankylosing spondylitis patients appeared to be characterized by a TCR beta motif composed of under 10 highly homologous amino acid variants. A CD8+ phenotype was shown by the disease-linked clones, which were found at relatively low frequencies in peripheral blood.

Sequenced input: blood, either unsorted or a sorted T cell fraction (not recorded which). This sequence was found in a male donor with ankylosing spondylitis.

The DNA sequence reads TGTGCCAGCAGCGTAGAGGGGAGCCCCACAGATACGCAGTATTTT. This gives the protein CASSVEGSPTDTQYF. The V gene is TRBV9 and the J gene is TRBJ2-3, with the D gene possibly TRBD1 or TRBD2, each one fitting 5 bases. The CDR3 runs 15 residues from the cysteine to the phenylalanine. The DNA shown is the 45-base CDR3, in frame from base 1. Trimming removed 0 bases from V and 2 bases from J, leaving 10 bases between the germline ends. CDR1 SGDLS and CDR2 YYNGEE are derived from the germline V gene. With all but the CDR3 taken from the reference TRBV9 and TRBJ2-3 genes, the full variable domain is: DSGVTQTPKHLITATGQRVTLRCSPRSGDLSVYWYQQSLDQGLQFLIQYYNGEERAKGNILERFSAQQFPDLHSELNLSSLELGDSALYFCASSVEGSPTDTQYFGPGTRLTVL.